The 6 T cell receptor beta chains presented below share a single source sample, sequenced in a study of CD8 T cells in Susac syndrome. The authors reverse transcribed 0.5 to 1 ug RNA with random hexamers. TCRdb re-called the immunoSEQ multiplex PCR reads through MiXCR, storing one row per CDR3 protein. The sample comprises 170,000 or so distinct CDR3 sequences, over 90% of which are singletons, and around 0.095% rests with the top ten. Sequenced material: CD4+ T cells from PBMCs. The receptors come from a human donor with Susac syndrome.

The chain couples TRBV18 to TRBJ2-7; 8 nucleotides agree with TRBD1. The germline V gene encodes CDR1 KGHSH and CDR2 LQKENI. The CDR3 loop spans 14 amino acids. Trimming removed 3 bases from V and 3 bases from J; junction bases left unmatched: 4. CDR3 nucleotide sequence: TGTGCCAGCTCACCGGGACAGGAATTCTACGAGCAGTACTTC. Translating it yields CASSPGQEFYEQYF.

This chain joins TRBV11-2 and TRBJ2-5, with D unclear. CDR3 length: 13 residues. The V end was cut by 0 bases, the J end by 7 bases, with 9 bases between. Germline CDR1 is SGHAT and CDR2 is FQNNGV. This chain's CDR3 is CASSLEAGGTQYF. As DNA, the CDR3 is TGTGCCAGCAGCTTAGAAGCAGGTGGGACCCAGTACTTC.

The CDR3 spells CSVALMGGNQPQHF. In nucleotides, the CDR3 is TGCAGCGTTGCACTGATGGGCGGAAATCAGCCCCAGCATTTT. The chain is built from TRBV29-1 and TRBJ1-5; D gene ambiguous. This CDR3 is built from 14 residues. Trimming took 4 bases from V and 4 from J, leaving 14 bases between them. Germline V gene data show CDR1 as SQVTM and CDR2 as ANQGSEA.

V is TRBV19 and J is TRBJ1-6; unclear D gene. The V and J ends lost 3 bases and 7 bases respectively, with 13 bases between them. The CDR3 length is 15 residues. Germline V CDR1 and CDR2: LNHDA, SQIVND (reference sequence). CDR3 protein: CASSMGQQPNSPLHF. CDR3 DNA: TGTGCCAGTAGTATGGGTCAACAGCCCAATTCACCCCTCCACTTT. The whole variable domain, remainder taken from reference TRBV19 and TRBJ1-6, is DGGITQSPKYLFRKEGQNVTLSCEQNLNHDAMYWYRQDPGQGLRLIYYSQIVNDFQKGDIAEGYSVSREKKESFPLTVTSAQKNPTAFYLCASSMGQQPNSPLHFGNGTRLTVT.

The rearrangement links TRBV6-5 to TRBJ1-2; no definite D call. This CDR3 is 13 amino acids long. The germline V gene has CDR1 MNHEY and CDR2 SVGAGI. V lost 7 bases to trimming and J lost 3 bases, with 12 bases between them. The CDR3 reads CASMETRHYGYTF. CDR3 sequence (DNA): TGTGCCAGCATGGAAACCAGGCACTATGGCTACACCTTC.

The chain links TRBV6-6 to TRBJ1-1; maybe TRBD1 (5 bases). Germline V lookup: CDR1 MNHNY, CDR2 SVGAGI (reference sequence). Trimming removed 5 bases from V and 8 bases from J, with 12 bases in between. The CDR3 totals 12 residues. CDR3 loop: CASSKGVVEAFF. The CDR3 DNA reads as TGTGCCAGCAGTAAAGGGGTTGTCGAAGCTTTCTTT.